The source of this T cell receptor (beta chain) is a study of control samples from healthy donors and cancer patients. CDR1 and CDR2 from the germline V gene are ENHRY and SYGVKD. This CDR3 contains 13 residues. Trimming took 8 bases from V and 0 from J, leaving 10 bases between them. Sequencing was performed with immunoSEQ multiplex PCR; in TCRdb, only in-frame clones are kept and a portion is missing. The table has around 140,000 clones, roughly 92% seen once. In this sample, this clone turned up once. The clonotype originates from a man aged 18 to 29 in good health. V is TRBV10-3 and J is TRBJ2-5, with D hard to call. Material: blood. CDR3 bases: TGTGCCATCGGAGAGACAAACCAAGAGACCCAGTACTTC. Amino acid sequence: CAIGETNQETQYF.